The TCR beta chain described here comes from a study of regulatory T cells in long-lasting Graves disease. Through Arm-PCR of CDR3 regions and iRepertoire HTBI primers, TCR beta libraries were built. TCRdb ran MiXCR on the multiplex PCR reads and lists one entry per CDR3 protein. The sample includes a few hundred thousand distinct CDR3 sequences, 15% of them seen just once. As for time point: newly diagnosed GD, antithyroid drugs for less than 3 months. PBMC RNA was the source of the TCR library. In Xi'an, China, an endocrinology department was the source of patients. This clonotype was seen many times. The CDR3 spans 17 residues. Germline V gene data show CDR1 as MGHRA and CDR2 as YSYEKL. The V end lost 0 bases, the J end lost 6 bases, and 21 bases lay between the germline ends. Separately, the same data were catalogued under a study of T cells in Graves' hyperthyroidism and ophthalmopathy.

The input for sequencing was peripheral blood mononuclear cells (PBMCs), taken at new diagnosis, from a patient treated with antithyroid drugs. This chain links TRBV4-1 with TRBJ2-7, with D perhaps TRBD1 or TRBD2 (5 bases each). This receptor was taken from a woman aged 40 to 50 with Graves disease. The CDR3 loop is CASSQDQMQSRGLEQYF. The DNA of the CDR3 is TGCGCCAGCAGCCAAGATCAAATGCAGTCGAGGGGCCTCGAGCAGTACTTC.